The 17 T cell receptor beta chains in this list originate from one sample, sequenced in a study of blood T cell repertoires in COVID-19. Generated by immunoSEQ multiplex PCR, the TCRdb table keeps only in-frame clones and is missing some. In the table there are around 500,000 clones, 85% to 90% of which are singletons. Sequencing input: PBMCs or T cells enriched from blood (not recorded which). All receptors derive from a woman in her thirties or forties who had recovered from COVID-19.

The genes are TRBV7-9 and TRBJ1-3; TRBD1 might be the D (6 bases). Germline V gene sequence: CDR1 SEHNR, CDR2 FQNEAQ (reference sequence). The CDR3 runs to 15 residues. Trimming stripped 5 bases from V and 1 base from J, with 12 bases between. For the CDR3, the DNA is TGTGCCAGCAGCAACAGGGCGTTATCTGGAAACACCATATATTTT. Protein sequence: CASSNRALSGNTIYF.

The J gene is TRBJ1-1, the V gene TRBV5-4, with 9 bases that match TRBD1. Losses at the gene ends were 2 bases for V and 6 bases for J; bases not matched to a gene: 8. The CDR3 extends over 15 amino acids. The germline V gene has CDR1 SGHNT and CDR2 YYREEE (reference sequence). This chain's CDR3 is CASSFTGGAPPEAFF. The CDR3 DNA sequence: TGTGCCAGCAGCTTTACAGGGGGCGCTCCCCCTGAAGCTTTCTTT.

The chain links TRBV7-9 to TRBJ2-1; the match to TRBD2 covers 8 bases. Looked up from germline, CDR1 is SEHNR and CDR2 is FQNEAQ (reference sequence). The CDR3 length is 14 residues. Trimming at V came to 3 bases and at J to 5 bases, leaving 3 bases not matched to a gene. CDR3 in amino acids: CASSFTGGNNEQFF. DNA of the CDR3: TGTGCCAGCAGCTTTACGGGAGGGAACAATGAGCAGTTCTTC.

The chain has TRBV21-1 and TRBJ2-5; TRBD2, the table's D call, was not compared with the DNA. TRBV21-1 is listed as a pseudogene. There are 10 residues in the CDR3. The CDR3 bases are TGTGCCAGCATTCCGGAGACCCAGTACTTC. Protein: CASIPETQYF.

The gene calls are TRBV15 and TRBJ2-7, with TRBD2 as a possible D gene (5 bases). This CDR3 region has 13 residues. V lost 2 bases, J lost 6 bases, and 11 bases lay in between. Per the germline V gene, CDR1 is LNHNV and CDR2 is YYDKDF (reference sequence). This chain's CDR3 is CATSRSRDLEQYF. CDR3 DNA sequence: TGTGCCACCAGCAGATCCCGGGATCTCGAGCAGTACTTC.

This chain connects TRBV5-4 to TRBJ2-3, with 7 nucleotides matching TRBD2. The CDR3 sequence is 15 residues long. The J segment lost 1 base and the V segment lost 0 bases, leaving 2 bases of the junction unmatched. The germline CDR1 and CDR2 sequences are SGHNT and YYREEE (reference sequence). CDR3 sequence: CASSLGDYGTDTQYF. Here the CDR3 DNA reads TGTGCCAGCAGCTTGGGGGACTATGGCACAGATACGCAGTATTTT.

CDR3 loop: CASSLAPQGWYEQYF. CDR3 in DNA: TGTGCCAGCAGCTTAGCCCCACAGGGTTGGTACGAGCAGTACTTC. The chain is built from TRBV11-2 and TRBJ2-7, with D tentatively TRBD1 (6 bases). Germline assignment: CDR1 SGHAT and CDR2 FQNNGV. The CDR3 has 15 amino acids. V shed 1 base and J shed 4 bases, with 14 bases lying between them. Together with reference TRBV11-2 and TRBJ2-7, the CDR3 gives the full variable domain: EAGVAQSPRYKIIEKRQSVAFWCNPISGHATLYWYQQILGQGPKLLIQFQNNGVVDDSQLPKDRFSAERLKGVDSTLKIQPAKLEDSAVYLCASSLAPQGWYEQYFGPGTRLTVT.

The chain is built from TRBV5-6 and TRBJ2-7; 10 nucleotides line up with TRBD1. Per germline, CDR1 SGHDT and CDR2 YYEEEE. Trimming removed 2 bases from V and 6 bases from J; junction bases left unmatched: 14. This CDR3 spans 17 amino acids. CDR3 DNA: TGTGCCAGCAGCTTTGGATTAACCGGGACAGGGGTCGTCGAGCAGTACTTC. This gives the protein CASSFGLTGTGVVEQYF.

The rearrangement joins TRBV18 to TRBJ2-6, with D hard to call. CDR1 and CDR2 from the germline V gene are KGHSH and LQKENI. CDR3 length: 14 amino acids. Deletions cut 0 bases from V and 4 bases from J, with 4 bases between. Here the CDR3 reads CASSPPAGANVLTF. For the CDR3, the DNA is TGTGCCAGCTCACCACCAGCCGGGGCCAACGTCCTGACTTTC.

The genes are TRBV7-2 and TRBJ2-1, with D perhaps TRBD2 (7 bases). Germline lookup yields CDR1 SGHTA and CDR2 FQGNSA. This CDR3 comprises 17 residues. V was cut by 4 bases and J by 2 bases, with 18 bases left in between. CDR3 sequence: CASSSSSGRGAYNEQFF. CDR3 DNA sequence: TGTGCCAGCAGCTCCAGTTCAGGGAGGGGGGCCTACAATGAGCAGTTCTTC.

The rearrangement joins TRBV19 to TRBJ1-3; possible D gene TRBD1, 6 bases. CDR3 length equals 15 residues. V lost 6 bases to trimming and J lost 0 bases, with 12 bases between them. The germline CDR1 and CDR2 sequences are LNHDA and SQIVND (reference sequence). The CDR3 loop reads CASRLGGFSGNTIYF. For the CDR3, the DNA is TGTGCCAGTAGGTTAGGGGGTTTCTCTGGAAACACCATATATTTT.

The gene calls are TRBV3-1 (or the pseudogene TRBV3-2) and TRBJ1-1; D might be TRBD1 (6 bases). Germline V lookup: CDR1 LGHDT, CDR2 YNNKEL (reference sequence). The V end lost 1 base, the J end lost 1 base, and 19 bases lay between the germline ends. This CDR3 is built from 18 residues. The CDR3 DNA follows: TGTGCCAGCAGCCAAGTTAGGGGGGGCGATTTGAGGAACACTGAAGCTTTCTTT. Its protein product is CASSQVRGGDLRNTEAFF.

The V call is TRBV27, the J call TRBJ1-2, with 8 nucleotides matching TRBD1. The germline V gene encodes CDR1 MNHEY and CDR2 SMNVEV (reference sequence). CDR3 length: 15 residues. V shed 7 bases and J 4 bases; nucleotides not matched to a gene: 11. The CDR3 loop is CASTGTGSPPYGYTF. Written as DNA, the CDR3 is TGTGCCAGCACGGGGACAGGCTCCCCCCCCTATGGCTACACCTTC.

The chain carries TRBV2 and TRBJ1-5, with unresolved D. Germline CDR1 reads SNHLY; CDR2 reads FYNNEI. Trimming took 2 bases from V and 3 from J, leaving 14 bases between them. This CDR3 is 16 amino acids long. The CDR3 loop is CASSEFFSYYNQPQHF. As DNA, the CDR3 is TGTGCCAGCAGTGAATTTTTCAGCTACTACAATCAGCCCCAGCATTTT.

This chain uses TRBV19 with TRBJ2-2; TRBD1 agrees at 9 bases. There are 16 residues in the CDR3. From germline, CDR1 is LNHDA and CDR2 SQIVND (reference sequence). V lost 0 bases to trimming and J lost 4 bases; unmatched junction nucleotides: 3. CDR3 loop: CASSIDGTGRTGELFF. Written as DNA, the CDR3 is TGTGCCAGTAGTATAGATGGGACAGGGCGCACCGGGGAGCTGTTTTTT.

The rearrangement uses TRBV27 and TRBJ2-7, with 9 bases identical to TRBD2. CDR3 length: 12 residues. J was trimmed by 11 bases and V by 1 base; bases with no gene match: 3. Per germline, CDR1 MNHEY and CDR2 SMNVEV (reference sequence). The CDR3, as DNA: TGTGCCAGCAGTTTATGGGGCGGGAGGGAGTACTTC. Protein product: CASSLWGGREYF.

The chain recombines TRBV11-3 with TRBJ2-7, with TRBD2 identical over 8 bases. The CDR3 length is 17 residues. Germline V gene data show CDR1 as SGHNT and CDR2 as YENEEA. V was pared by 5 bases and J by 1 base, with 13 bases of the junction left unmatched. For the CDR3, the DNA is TGTGCCAGCAGCCCGGGGGGGGGAAAGGCCTCTTCCTACGAGCAGTACTTC. Its translation: CASSPGGGKASSYEQYF.